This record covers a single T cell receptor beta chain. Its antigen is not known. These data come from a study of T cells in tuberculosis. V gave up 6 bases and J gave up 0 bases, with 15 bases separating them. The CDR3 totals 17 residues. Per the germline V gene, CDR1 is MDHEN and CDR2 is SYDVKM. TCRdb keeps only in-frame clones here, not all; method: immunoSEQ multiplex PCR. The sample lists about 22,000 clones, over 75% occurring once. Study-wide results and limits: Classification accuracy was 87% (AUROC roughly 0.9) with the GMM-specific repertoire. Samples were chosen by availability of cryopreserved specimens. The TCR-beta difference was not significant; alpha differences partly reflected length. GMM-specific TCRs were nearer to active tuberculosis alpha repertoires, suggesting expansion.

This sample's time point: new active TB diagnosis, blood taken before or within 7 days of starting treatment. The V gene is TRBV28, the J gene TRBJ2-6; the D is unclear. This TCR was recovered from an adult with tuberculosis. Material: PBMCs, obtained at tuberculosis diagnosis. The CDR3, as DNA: TGTGCCAGCAGCCTCCGACGGGTCGTCTCTGGGGCCAACGTCCTGACTTTC. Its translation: CASSLRRVVSGANVLTF.